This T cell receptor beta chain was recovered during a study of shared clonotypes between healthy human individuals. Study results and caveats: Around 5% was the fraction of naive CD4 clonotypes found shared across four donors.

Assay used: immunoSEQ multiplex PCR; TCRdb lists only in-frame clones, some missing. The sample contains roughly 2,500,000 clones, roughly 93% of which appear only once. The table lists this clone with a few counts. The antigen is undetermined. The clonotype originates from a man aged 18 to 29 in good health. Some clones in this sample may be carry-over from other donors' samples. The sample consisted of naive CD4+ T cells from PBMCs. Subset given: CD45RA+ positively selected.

The CDR3, as DNA: TGTGCCAGCAGCCTGGGACAGAGAAACACTGAAGCTTTCTTT. This gives the protein CASSLGQRNTEAFF. The chain links TRBV7-3 to TRBJ1-1; 7 nucleotides match TRBD1. The CDR3 is made up of 14 amino acids. Trimming removed 5 bases from V and 2 bases from J; junction bases left unmatched: 5. Germline V gene data show CDR1 as SGHTA and CDR2 as FQGTGA.